The rows below give T cell receptor beta chains drawn from one sample of a study of T-cell memory formation after mild COVID-19. TCRdb analysed the 5' RACE reads with MiXCR anew, one entry per CDR3 protein. The profile shows roughly 400,000 distinct CDR3 sequences, 15% to 20% of them singletons. The specimen was PBMCs or a T cell subset sorted from them (not recorded which). The receptors were sampled from a man aged 18 to 30 who had mild COVID-19 (a few samples of this study predate the infection). Cell type and time point are not known. Each CDR3 is given with its conserved first and last residue. Each record gives: CDR3 length, J gene, D gene, clone size, V gene, CDR3 DNA, CDR3 protein. The D gene is left open where the match is weak. Some rows mark clone size as missing; the rest say once, few, many or name a class of expanded clone.

>15|TRBJ1-1|TRBD1|.|TRBV15
TGTGCCACCAGCAGAGGGGGGACAGGGGTCCCTGAAGCTTTCTTT
CATSRGGTGVPEAFF
>15|TRBJ2-3|.|few|TRBV7-7
TGTGCTAGCAGCGCCAGGGCGGGGAGCACAGATACGCAGTATTTT
CASSARAGSTDTQYF
>16|TRBJ2-2|.|.|TRBV5-6
TGTGCCAGCAGCCCGCTTACGGGGGCCGGCACCGGGGAGCTGTTTTTT
CASSPLTGAGTGELFF
>17|TRBJ2-2|TRBD2|few|TRBV7-2
TGTGCCAGCAGCCCGACTAGCGGGGGCCTGAACACCGGGGAGCTGTTTTTT
CASSPTSGGLNTGELFF
>14|TRBJ1-1|TRBD1|.|TRBV20-1
TGCAGTGCTAGATTCCGGGACAGGGACACTGAAGCTTTCTTT
CSARFRDRDTEAFF
>17|TRBJ1-5|.|.|TRBV25-1
TGTGCCAAGAGCTACGGGACCGATTCGTATGGCAATCAGCCCCAGCATTTT
CAKSYGTDSYGNQPQHF
>12|TRBJ1-4|.|many|TRBV6-5
TGTGCCAGCAGTTCGGGCGGCGAAAAACTGTTTTTT
CASSSGGEKLFF
>14|TRBJ1-2|TRBD1|.|TRBV30
TGTGCCTGGATAGCGGAGGGACAGGTCTATGGCTACACCTTC
CAWIAEGQVYGYTF
>18|TRBJ2-7|.|once|TRBV9
TGTGCCAGCAGCCCCCACCCGGGACCCAAAAACCCCCCCTACGAGCAGTACTTC
CASSPHPGPKNPPYEQYF
>15|TRBJ2-1|.|.|TRBV5-4
TGTGCCAGCAGCCTATGGACTGGCCCAGCGGGTGAGCAGTTCTTC
CASSLWTGPAGEQFF
>14|TRBJ2-3|.|.|TRBV30
TGTGCCTGGAGTGTTACAACTGGGGTCGATACGCAGTATTTT
CAWSVTTGVDTQYF
>14|TRBJ2-2|.|once|TRBV29-1
TGCAGCGTTCCCCCTGAAGGGTACGGCGGGGAGCTGTTTTTT
CSVPPEGYGGELFF
>16|TRBJ2-3|TRBD2|few|TRBV7-2
TGTGCCAGCAGCTCCCGACTAGCGGGTGGATGGGATACGCAGTATTTT
CASSSRLAGGWDTQYF
>14|TRBJ1-3|.|.|TRBV20-1
TGCAGTGCTAGAAACCCTCAGTCCGGAAACACCATATATTTT
CSARNPQSGNTIYF
>16|TRBJ2-2|.|.|TRBV7-3
TGTGCCAGCAGCTTAGGTGCAGGGGACGTGACCGGGGAGCTGTTTTTT
CASSLGAGDVTGELFF
>11|TRBJ1-2|.|few|TRBV20-1
TGCAGTGCTAATGCAAGGGATGGCTACACCTTC
CSANARDGYTF
>16|TRBJ2-5|.|few|TRBV18
TGTGCCAGCTCACCAGTGGGACCGGCCCCGGGGGAGACCCAGTACTTC
CASSPVGPAPGETQYF
>16|TRBJ2-1|.|many|TRBV10-2
TGCGCCAGCAGTGAGTACCCGAAAGGATCGCACGATGAGCAGTTCTTC
CASSEYPKGSHDEQFF
>14|TRBJ1-5|.|few|TRBV6-6
TGTGCCAGCAGTTGGCGACGGGGCAATCAGCCCCAGCATTTT
CASSWRRGNQPQHF
>14|TRBJ2-5|.|.|TRBV12-3/TRBV12-4
TGTGCCAGCAGTCCCCGGCAGGGCCAAGAGACCCAGTACTTC
CASSPRQGQETQYF
>13|TRBJ2-7|.|.|TRBV7-7
TGTGCCAGCAGCTTCAGCCAGCTAAGCGGGCAGTACTTC
CASSFSQLSGQYF
>15|TRBJ1-3|.|few|TRBV29-1
TGCAGCGTTGAAGAAGGATTTGCCTCTGGAAACACCATATATTTT
CSVEEGFASGNTIYF
>15|TRBJ2-3|.|few|TRBV5-4
TGTGCCAGCAGCTTGGTAGGGACTAGCACAGATACGCAGTATTTT
CASSLVGTSTDTQYF
>16|TRBJ1-2|TRBD1|.|TRBV4-2
TGTGCCAGCAGCCAAGAGTACAGGGGATCCGACTATGGCTACACCTTC
CASSQEYRGSDYGYTF
>12|TRBJ1-5|TRBD1|many|TRBV12-3/TRBV12-4
TGTGCCAGCAGTGACAGGGTTCAGCCCCAGCATTTT
CASSDRVQPQHF
>14|TRBJ2-1|.|.|TRBV7-3
TGTGCCAGCAGCGCGACCTTTTGGGGCGATGAGCAGTTCTTC
CASSATFWGDEQFF
>14|TRBJ1-6|.|.|TRBV28
TGTGCCAGCAGTTCCGGGGGACTTAATTCACCCCTCCACTTT
CASSSGGLNSPLHF
>15|TRBJ1-1|.|.|TRBV7-3
TGTGCCAGCAGCTCAACCTTCGCGGGGAACACTGAAGCTTTCTTT
CASSSTFAGNTEAFF
>14|TRBJ2-3|.|.|TRBV5-6
TGTGCCAGCAGCCTGGACGGTTCCGGTCAGACGCAGTATTTT
CASSLDGSGQTQYF
>13|TRBJ1-1|.|.|TRBV5-1
TGCGCCAGCAGTAACGGGGAGAACACTGAAGCTTTCTTT
CASSNGENTEAFF
>14|TRBJ1-5|.|few|TRBV6-1
TGTGCCAGCAGCCGTGTTGGGGACAATCAGCCCCAGCATTTT
CASSRVGDNQPQHF
>16|TRBJ1-2|.|few|TRBV5-1
TGCGCCAGCAGCTTGACAGGGCTTGAAGTCGGCTATGGCTACACCTTC
CASSLTGLEVGYGYTF
>13|TRBJ1-2|.|many|TRBV20-1
TGCAGTGCCCTGATGGGGAGGACGGATGGCTACACCTTC
CSALMGRTDGYTF
>15|TRBJ2-1|.|.|TRBV7-9
TGTGCCAGCAGCTTAGTACCGGGCTCCTACAATGAGCAGTTCTTC
CASSLVPGSYNEQFF
>16|TRBJ2-4|TRBD2|few|TRBV29-1
TGCAGCGTTGCGTCGACTAGCGGGGGGCCGGAAAACATTCAGTACTTC
CSVASTSGGPENIQYF
>13|TRBJ2-5|.|.|TRBV20-1
TGCAGTGCTAGAGGTAGCCCGGCGGGGACCCAGTACTTC
CSARGSPAGTQYF
>13|TRBJ2-3|.|few|TRBV7-6
TGTGCCAGCAGGTTTTCTGGGTCCGATACGCAGTATTTT
CASRFSGSDTQYF
>15|TRBJ1-2|.|few|TRBV7-2
TGTGCCAGCAGCCTACAGGGAACCGCTTCCTATGGCTACACCTTC
CASSLQGTASYGYTF
>15|TRBJ2-4|.|few|TRBV28
TGTGCCAGCAGTTCCCCAGGGTCTTCCAAAAACATTCAGTACTTC
CASSSPGSSKNIQYF
>14|TRBJ1-1|TRBD1|.|TRBV29-1
TGCAGCGTTGATACAGGGGATGGGAACACTGAAGCTTTCTTT
CSVDTGDGNTEAFF
>13|TRBJ2-7|.|few|TRBV29-1
TGCAGCGTTGCCGGGGCCAGCCCCACCGAGCAGTACTTC
CSVAGASPTEQYF
>14|TRBJ2-5|.|.|TRBV30
TGTGCCTGGAGTGTCTGGGGGAGAGGAGAGACCCAGTACTTC
CAWSVWGRGETQYF
>13|TRBJ1-2|.|few|TRBV6-5
TGTGCCACCAAAAACCCAGGGAACTATGGCTACACCTTC
CATKNPGNYGYTF
>14|TRBJ1-2|.|.|TRBV27
TGTGCCAGCAAGACCGAGTGGGGGGCGCGGGGCTACACCTTC
CASKTEWGARGYTF
>16|TRBJ1-2|.|few|TRBV5-1
TGCGCCAGCAGCTTTGGGCCGATCTTCGCTAACTATGGCTACACCTTC
CASSFGPIFANYGYTF
>14|TRBJ2-2|.|.|TRBV6-2/TRBV6-3
TGTGCCAGCAGTTACTCCAAGGGGGTCGGGGAGCTGTTTTTT
CASSYSKGVGELFF
>14|TRBJ2-2|.|few|TRBV6-2/TRBV6-3
TGTGCCAGCATGGGCCAGATTGTGTCCGGGGAGCTGTTTTTT
CASMGQIVSGELFF
>14|TRBJ2-5|.|.|TRBV10-3
TGTGCCTCCAGGGGGGCTGGGGGCCAAGAGACCCAGTACTTC
CASRGAGGQETQYF
>13|TRBJ2-7|.|.|TRBV7-9
TGTGCCAGCAGCTCGCCAGGGACCGACGAGCAGTACTTC
CASSSPGTDEQYF
>14|TRBJ2-5|.|few|TRBV4-3
TGCGCCAGCAGCCCGCAGGGAATTCGGGAGACCCAGTACTTC
CASSPQGIRETQYF
>16|TRBJ2-7|.|.|TRBV4-2
TGTGCCAGCAGCCAAGATCCAGGGCTTTTTCCCTACGAGCAGTACTTC
CASSQDPGLFPYEQYF
>13|TRBJ2-2|.|many|TRBV9
TGTGCCAGCAGCGTATGGACCACCGGGGAGCTGTTTTTT
CASSVWTTGELFF
>13|TRBJ2-5|TRBD2|few|TRBV29-1
TGCAGCGTTGGGTCACTAGCGGGAGAGACCCAGTACTTC
CSVGSLAGETQYF
>15|TRBJ2-6|.|.|TRBV6-5
TGTGCCAGCAGGACCGGGGGAACTGGGGCCAACGTCCTGACTTTC
CASRTGGTGANVLTF
>13|TRBJ1-1|.|.|TRBV6-1
TGTGCCAGCAATCGGGCAGGGAGGACTGAAGCTTTCTTT
CASNRAGRTEAFF
>15|TRBJ2-6|TRBD1|few|TRBV2
TGTGCCACGACAGGGGAGCAGGCCGGGGCCAACGTCCTGACTTTC
CATTGEQAGANVLTF
>12|TRBJ2-5|TRBD2|few|TRBV29-1
TGCAGCGTCTGGGGGGGGCAAGAGACCCAGTACTTC
CSVWGGQETQYF
>15|TRBJ2-4|TRBD1|few|TRBV6-6
TGTGCCAGCAGTTACGTGACAGGGGCCAAAAACATTCAGTACTTC
CASSYVTGAKNIQYF
>17|TRBJ1-5|TRBD1|few|TRBV7-8
TGTGCCAGCAGCTTAAGGTCCGGGACAGGGCTTTATCAGCCCCAGCATTTT
CASSLRSGTGLYQPQHF
>15|TRBJ2-5|TRBD1|many|TRBV6-6
TGTGCCAGCAGGCCGACAGGGATGGAAGGAGAGACCCAGTACTTC
CASRPTGMEGETQYF